This T cell receptor (beta chain) appears in the sequencing data of a study of shared clonotypes between healthy human individuals. Findings and limits, study-wide: Exclusively blood specimens were collected; tissue repertoires likely differ. Among donors, clonotype sharing was expected to be affected by sequencing depth.

Concerning this clone: Its matching antigen is unknown.

Deep-level assay runs were performed. The material for each subset, its genomic DNA, was split evenly across several immunoSEQ plates. TCRdb keeps only in-frame clones here, not all; method: immunoSEQ multiplex PCR. The sample has 450,000 to 500,000 clones, around 80% seen once; the top ten hold about 12%. The germline V gene encodes CDR1 MDHEN and CDR2 SYDVKM. The CDR3 has 15 amino acids. V lost 1 base, J lost 9 bases, and 6 bases stayed unmatched. What was sequenced was PBMCs. The genes are TRBV28 and TRBJ1-6, with 7 bases matching TRBD1. This receptor was taken from a woman aged 40-49 years in good health. Some clones in this sample may be carry-over from other donors' samples. CDR3 protein: CASSLSDRDSSPLHF. In DNA, the CDR3 is TGTGCCAGCAGTTTATCCGACAGGGACTCTTCACCCCTCCACTTT. Full variable domain (missing parts from reference TRBV28 and TRBJ1-6): DVKVTQSSRYLVKRTGEKVFLECVQDMDHENMFWYRQDPGLGLRLIYFSYDVKMKEKGDIPEGYSVSREKKERFSLILESASTNQTSMYLCASSLSDRDSSPLHFGNGTRLTVT.